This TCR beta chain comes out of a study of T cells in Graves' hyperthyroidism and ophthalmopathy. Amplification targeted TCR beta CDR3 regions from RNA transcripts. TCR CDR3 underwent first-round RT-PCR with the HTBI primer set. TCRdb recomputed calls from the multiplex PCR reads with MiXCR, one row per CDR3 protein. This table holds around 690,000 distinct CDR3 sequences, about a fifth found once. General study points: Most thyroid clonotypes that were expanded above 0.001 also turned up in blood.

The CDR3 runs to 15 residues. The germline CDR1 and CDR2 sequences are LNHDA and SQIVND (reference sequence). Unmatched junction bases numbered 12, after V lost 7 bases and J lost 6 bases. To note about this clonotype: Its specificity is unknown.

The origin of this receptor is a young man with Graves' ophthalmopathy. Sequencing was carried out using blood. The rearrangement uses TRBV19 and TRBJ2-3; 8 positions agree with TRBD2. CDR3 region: CASTSSGLGGDTQYF. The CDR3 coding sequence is TGTGCCAGTACCTCTAGCGGGTTAGGGGGGGATACGCAGTATTTT.